This T cell receptor (beta chain) is from a study of CDR3 diversity in severe acne. From germline, CDR1 is GTSNPN and CDR2 SVGIG (reference sequence). V dropped 3 bases and J dropped 8 bases, with 14 bases sitting between them. The CDR3 consists of 14 residues. TCRdb reprocessed the PCR reads with MiXCR, giving one entry per CDR3 protein. The repertoire holds more than 70,000 distinct CDR3 sequences, around 50% seen once, with roughly 11% in the top ten. The sequence came from a male donor with severe acne vulgaris. The specimen sequenced was blood. The chain couples TRBV30 to TRBJ1-6, with D possibly being TRBD1 (6 bases). The CDR3 DNA reads TGTGCCTGGAGCCAAGGGGGTTGGGATTCACCCCTCCACTTT. Its translation: CAWSQGGWDSPLHF. Looking up the rest from reference TRBV30 and TRBJ1-6 gives the full variable domain: SQTIHQWPATLVQPVGSPLSLECTVEGTSNPNLYWYRQAAGRGLQLLFYSVGIGQISSEVPQNLSASRPQDRQFILSSKKLLLSDSGFYLCAWSQGGWDSPLHFGNGTRLTVT.